This passage covers 23 T cell receptor beta chains from one sample sequenced in a study of read filtering for tumor transcriptome and immune sequencing. From roughly 390 ng of RNA, a library with molecular barcoded alpha/delta and beta/gamma adaptors was made. A single record per CDR3 protein comes from TCRdb applying MiXCR to the reads. The sample lists 25,000 or so distinct CDR3 sequences, 20% to 25% seen once, with 17% in the top ten. The material sequenced was a population of CD138-negative cells sorted from bone marrow. The receptors derive from a donor at least 40 years old with multiple myeloma.

A remark on this clonotype: A junction boundary mismatches the germline segment, possibly from a read error. V usage is TRBV7-7 and J usage is TRBJ2-2; TRBD2 is a possible D gene (5 bases). The CDR3 has 15 amino acids. Germline CDR1 SSHAT, CDR2 FNYEAQ (reference sequence). The CDR3 region is CASRRYASGTGELSF. DNA for the CDR3: TGTGCTAGCAGACGGTATGCCTCGGGCACCGGGGAGCTGTCTTTT. Using reference TRBV7-7 and TRBJ2-2 for the parts outside the CDR3, the full variable domain is GAGVSQSPRYKVTKRGQDVTLRCDPISSHATLYWYQQALGQGPEFLTYFNYEAQPDKSGLPSDRFSAERPEGSISTLTIQRTEQRDSAMYRCASRRYASGTGELSFGEGSRLTVL.

This clonotype was recorded only once. A read error is possible here, since a much larger clone lies one base away. The V gene is TRBV28, the J gene TRBJ1-5, with D perhaps TRBD1 (5 bases). Looked up from germline, CDR1 is MDHEN and CDR2 is SYDVKM. The CDR3 has 18 amino acids. CDR3 bases: TGTGCCGGCAGTCCCCGGAGTGTTGGGACGGTAACAAATCAGCCCCAGCATTTT. Amino acid sequence: CAGSPRSVGTVTNQPQHF.

In regard to this clonotype: A much larger clone differs by one base, so this may be a read error. V and J are TRBV29-1 and TRBJ2-2, with D possibly called TRBD1 or TRBD2 (6 bases each). Germline V CDR1 and CDR2: SQVTM, ANQGSEA. The CDR3 extends over 13 amino acids. The CDR3 is CSVFGQNTGGLFF. The CDR3 DNA reads as TGCAGCGTTTTCGGACAGAACACCGGGGGGCTGTTTTTT.

In its sample, this clonotype ranks as medium-sized. This rearrangement joins TRBV11-3 to TRBJ2-1; TRBD2 aligns across 10 bases. The CDR3 has 19 amino acids. V lost 1 base and J lost 0; bases outside the gene matches: 9. CDR1 is SGHNT and CDR2 is YENEEA in the germline V gene. The CDR3 DNA follows: TGTGCCAGCAGCTTAGGGGGTAGCGGGAGGAGCGGCTCCTACAATGAGCAGTTCTTC. It translates to CASSLGGSGRSGSYNEQFF.

This clonotype was seen repeatedly, ten times or more. V usage is TRBV5-1 and J usage is TRBJ2-1; 9 bases are shared with TRBD1. This CDR3 comprises 15 residues. The V gene's germline CDR1 is SGHRS and CDR2 YFSETQ. V lost 5 bases to trimming and J lost 9 bases; unmatched junction nucleotides: 12. CDR3 loop: CASRRTGTGMGEQFF. CDR3 in DNA: TGCGCCAGCAGGCGGACCGGGACAGGGATGGGTGAGCAGTTCTTC.

This clonotype was counted once. This chain links TRBV29-1 with TRBJ2-5; 7 nucleotides agree with TRBD2. This CDR3 is built from 14 residues. From germline, CDR1 is SQVTM and CDR2 ANQGSEA. V was pared by 0 bases and J by 7 bases, with 8 bases of the junction left unmatched. CDR3 nucleotide sequence: TGCAGCGTTGAAGATACGGGAGGAGGAGTGACCCAGTACTTC. It is translated as CSVEDTGGGVTQYF. The variable domain in full, with the rest retrieved from reference TRBV29-1 and TRBJ2-5, is SAVISQKPSRDICQRGTSLTIQCQVDSQVTMMFWYRQQPGQSLTLIATANQGSEATYESGFVIDKFPISRPNLTFSTLTVSNMSPEDSSIYLCSVEDTGGGVTQYFGPGTRLLVL.

This clonotype was counted many times. The genes are TRBV20-1 and TRBJ2-3, with 7 nucleotides matching TRBD2. The CDR3 is 14 amino acids. CDR1 and CDR2 (germline): DFQATT, SNEGSKA (reference sequence). V lost 6 bases to trimming and J lost 2 bases; unmatched junction nucleotides: 8. Here the CDR3 DNA reads TGCAGTGCCACGGGGACTACCTCCACAGATACGCAGTATTTT. This translates into CSATGTTSTDTQYF.

A remark on this clonotype: Given the absence of the conserved phenylalanine or tryptophan at the CDR3 end, a read error is likely. The chain joins TRBV9 to TRBJ2-5; D is possibly TRBD1 (6 bases). Germline CDR1 SGDLS, CDR2 YYNGEE. The CDR3 runs to 15 residues. The V gene lost 3 bases and the J gene lost 6 bases, with 18 bases spanning the gap. The CDR3 is CASSDGQLGVQTQYL. The CDR3 nucleotides read TGTGCCAGCAGCGATGGACAGCTCGGAGTACAGACCCAGTACCTC.

This clonotype was counted many times. The rearrangement uses TRBV11-2 and TRBJ1-1; no clear D. The CDR3 consists of 13 residues. Germline V CDR1 and CDR2: SGHAT, FQNNGV. Trimming cost V 6 bases and J 5 bases, with 13 bases left between them. The chain's CDR3 is CASSSILGTEAFF. CDR3 in DNA: TGTGCCAGCAGTTCAATCCTAGGAACTGAAGCTTTCTTT.

This clonotype occurred many times. The rearrangement joins TRBV28 to TRBJ2-2; 9 nucleotides agree with TRBD1. CDR1 is MDHEN, CDR2 SYDVKM, per germline. J lost 4 bases, V lost 4 bases, and 7 bases had no gene match. CDR3 length: 16 amino acids. The CDR3 reads CASSSTGGVGTGELFF. CDR3 nucleotide sequence: TGTGCCAGCAGTTCAACAGGGGGCGTAGGCACCGGGGAGCTGTTTTTT. The full variable domain, completed using reference TRBV28 and TRBJ2-2, is DVKVTQSSRYLVKRTGEKVFLECVQDMDHENMFWYRQDPGLGLRLIYFSYDVKMKEKGDIPEGYSVSREKKERFSLILESASTNQTSMYLCASSSTGGVGTGELFFGEGSRLTVL.

This clonotype appeared many times. The chain joins TRBV4-1 to TRBJ2-2, with 7 bases fitting TRBD1. The V gene end was trimmed by 6 bases and the J gene end by 4 bases; junction bases not matched to a gene: 5. CDR3 length: 14 residues. In germline, CDR1 is MGHRA, CDR2 YSYEKL. The CDR3, as DNA: TGCGCCAGCAGGTGGGACAGACCCACCGGGGAGCTGTTTTTT. Protein sequence: CASRWDRPTGELFF.

The table lists this clonotype with a count of one. This chain uses TRBV6-6 with TRBJ2-3, with D tentatively TRBD1 or TRBD2 (6 bases each). The CDR3 is made up of 14 amino acids. Germline CDR1 reads MNHNY; CDR2 reads SVGAGI (reference sequence). Trimming removed 7 bases from V and 4 bases from J, with 15 bases in between. Here the CDR3 reads CASTGALRPDTQYF. CDR3 nucleotides: TGTGCCAGCACGGGGGCTCTGAGGCCAGATACGCAGTATTTT.

A word on this clonotype: Just one base apart from a much larger clone, this may be a read error. The chain joins TRBV29-1 to TRBJ2-5; no clear D. Trimming shortened V by 5 bases and J by 1 base, and 11 bases separated the two germline ends. In germline, CDR1 is SQVTM, CDR2 ANQGSEA. The CDR3 has 13 amino acids. The CDR3 sequence is CSVYFSAQETQYF. CDR3 bases: TGCAGCGTTTATTTCAGCGCCCAAGAGACCCAGTACTTC.

This clonotype was counted many times. The chain couples TRBV2 to TRBJ2-7; D is undetermined. The germline V gene encodes CDR1 SNHLY and CDR2 FYNNEI. The CDR3 covers 12 residues. Between the trimmed V and J ends, which lost 8 bases and 2 bases, there was a span of 10 bases. The CDR3 is CASVGEPYEQYF. The CDR3 nucleotides read TGTGCCAGCGTGGGCGAACCCTACGAGCAGTACTTC. The entire variable domain, with the rest obtained from reference TRBV2 and TRBJ2-7, is as follows: EPEVTQTPSHQVTQMGQEVILRCVPISNHLYFYWYRQILGQKVEFLVSFYNNEISEKSEIFDDQFSVERPDGSNFTLKIRSTKLEDSAMYFCASVGEPYEQYFGPGTRLTVT.

In its sample, this clonotype is medium-sized. The V gene is TRBV5-1, the J gene TRBJ2-1; 12 bases agree with TRBD2. J lost 6 bases, V lost 4 bases, and 5 bases had no gene match. The CDR3 is 15 amino acids. The germline gives CDR1 SGHRS, CDR2 YFSETQ. The CDR3 reads CASSPGLAGRNEQFF. In nucleotides, the CDR3 is TGCGCCAGCAGCCCGGGACTAGCGGGCCGCAATGAGCAGTTCTTC.

This clonotype was counted at least ten times. Since a much larger clone is just one base distant, this may be a read error. CDR3 residues: CSAPLGGPPDTQHF. CDR3 coding DNA: TGCAGTGCCCCCTTGGGAGGGCCCCCTGATACGCAGCATTTT. This chain links TRBV20-1 with TRBJ2-3, with D uncertain. Gene TRBJ1-5 matches the end of the DNA better, so the J call may be wrong. Germline CDR1 DFQATT, CDR2 SNEGSKA (reference sequence). The CDR3 totals 14 residues.

This clonotype was counted ten times or more. The chain employs TRBV3-1 and TRBJ2-5; D ambiguous. Germline V gene sequence: CDR1 LGHDT, CDR2 YNNKEL (reference sequence). Trimming stripped 1 base from V and 2 bases from J, with 5 bases between. The CDR3 runs 13 residues. CDR3: CASSQGYQETQYF. CDR3 bases: TGTGCCAGCAGCCAAGGCTATCAAGAGACCCAGTACTTC.

In this sample, this clonotype turned up many times. Written as DNA, the CDR3 is TGTGCCAGCAGCCAGGGACTAGCGGGAAGGTATGAGCAGTTCTTC. It yields the protein CASSQGLAGRYEQFF. The V and J genes are TRBV28 and TRBJ2-1; 13 nucleotides agree with TRBD2. Unmatched junction bases numbered 7, after V lost 6 bases and J lost 8 bases. The CDR3 consists of 15 residues. Germline-derived CDR1 and CDR2 are MDHEN and SYDVKM.

This clonotype was observed many times. The chain employs TRBV20-1 and TRBJ2-1; D may be TRBD1 or TRBD2 (5 bases each). The CDR3 has 11 residues. CDR1 DFQATT and CDR2 SNEGSKA come from the germline V gene (reference sequence). Between the trimmed V and J ends, which lost 7 bases and 8 bases, there was a span of 12 bases. The CDR3 region is CSGGAGDEQFF. The CDR3 region has the DNA TGCAGTGGGGGCGCGGGCGATGAGCAGTTCTTC.

This clonotype was recorded many times. Here the CDR3 DNA reads TGTGCCAGCAGGCCTTCGAGGGTTAGCTCCTACGAGCAGTACTTC. Amino acid sequence: CASRPSRVSSYEQYF. The genes are TRBV28 and TRBJ2-7; TRBD2 might be the D (5 bases). Trimming shortened V by 6 bases and J by 0 bases, and 15 bases separated the two germline ends. The CDR3 is 15 residues long. CDR1 MDHEN and CDR2 SYDVKM come from the germline V gene.

This clonotype was seen at least ten times. The chain recombines TRBV5-1 with TRBJ1-1; D is ambiguous. Germline loops: CDR1 SGHRS, CDR2 YFSETQ. Trimming removed 1 base at V and 0 bases at J, with 4 bases between. CDR3 size: 13 residues. CDR3 protein: CASSLFLNTEAFF. In nucleotides, the CDR3 is TGCGCCAGCAGCTTGTTCCTGAACACTGAAGCTTTCTTT. The complete variable domain, with remaining parts taken from reference TRBV5-1 and TRBJ1-1, reads KAGVTQTPRYLIKTRGQQVTLSCSPISGHRSVSWYQQTPGQGLQFLFEYFSETQRNKGNFPGRFSGRQFSNSRSEMNVSTLELGDSALYLCASSLFLNTEAFFGQGTRLTVV.

This clonotype was counted many times. The V and J genes are TRBV15 and TRBJ1-2; D not resolved. The germline V gene encodes CDR1 LNHNV and CDR2 YYDKDF (reference sequence). This CDR3 region has 14 residues. The V gene lost 4 bases and the J gene lost 0 bases, with 9 bases spanning the gap. In DNA, the CDR3 is TGTGCCACCAGCATGGACGGGGCTAACTATGGCTACACCTTC. This translates into CATSMDGANYGYTF.

The chain recombines TRBV20-1 with TRBJ2-3; a weak D match, TRBD2 (6 bases). Per germline, CDR1 DFQATT and CDR2 SNEGSKA (reference sequence). V lost 1 base, J lost 4 bases, and 18 bases lay in between. The CDR3 sequence is 16 residues long. CDR3 protein: CSARGSGRARSDTQYF. CDR3 sequence (DNA): TGCAGTGCTAGAGGGAGCGGGCGGGCTAGATCAGATACGCAGTATTTT.